Listed below are T cell receptor beta chains from one sample, sequenced in a study of beta chain features in type 1 diabetes. Clones were sequenced by immunoSEQ multiplex PCR, and TCRdb holds only the in-frame ones, with some missing. Found here are a few hundred thousand clones, 9.6% of them singletons; the top ten hold about 0.03%. Sequences were obtained from naive CD4+ T cells from blood. These receptors came from a woman in her late teens or twenties in good health. Each CDR3 is given with its conserved first and last residue. The D gene is left open where the match is weak. Clone sizes are given selectively: once, few, many, or a class where the clone is expanded.

abundance	v_gene	d_gene	j_gene	CDR3nt	CDR3aa
NA	TRBV27	TRBD1	TRBJ1-6	TGTGCCAGCAGTTTGGACAGGGTTCTCGTTCGTCCCCTCCACTTT	CASSLDRVLVRPLHF
few	TRBV5-4	TRBD1	TRBJ2-7	TGTGCCAGCAGCCAACAGGGGTTTCCCCACGAGCAGTACTTC	CASSQQGFPHEQYF
few	TRBV11-2	TRBD1	TRBJ2-7	TGTGCCAGCAGCTTAGATCTTGGGACAGGTACCTACGAGCAGTACTTC	CASSLDLGTGTYEQYF
NA	TRBV4-2	TRBD2	TRBJ2-1	TGTGCCAGCAGCCTCTCGACTAGCGGGAGCTCCTACAATGAGCAGTTCTTC	CASSLSTSGSSYNEQFF
NA	TRBV19	NA	TRBJ2-5	TGTGCCAGCAGTACAGGATGGATTTGGCAAGAGACCCAGTACTTC	CASSTGWIWQETQYF
many	TRBV7-9	TRBD1	TRBJ1-5	TGTGCCAGCAGCTCGGCGACAGGGCTCAGCTCGCCCCAGCATTTT	CASSSATGLSSPQHF
few	TRBV4-2	TRBD2	TRBJ2-1	TGTGCCAGCAGCCAATCTACCACTAGCGGGGTTTACAATGAGCAGTTCTTC	CASSQSTTSGVYNEQFF
NA	TRBV6-1	NA	TRBJ2-1	TGTGCCATCAGTGCTGGAGGCGGGGAGGAGTTCTTC	CAISAGGGEEFF
NA	TRBV6-7	TRBD2	TRBJ2-1	TGTGCCAGCAGTTACTCTAGCCTAGCGGGCGACAATGAGCAGTTCTTC	CASSYSSLAGDNEQFF
NA	TRBV28	NA	TRBJ1-6	TGTGCCAGCAGTTTAGCGTATTCACCCCTCCACTTT	CASSLAYSPLHF
NA	TRBV11-2	TRBD1	TRBJ2-7	TGTGCCAGCAGCTCCCTTAGACAGGGGTTATCCTACGAGCAGTACTTC	CASSSLRQGLSYEQYF
many	TRBV7-9	NA	TRBJ2-4	TGTGCCAGCGGCCCCCAGGGAGCCAAAAACATTCAGTACTTC	CASGPQGAKNIQYF
NA	TRBV2	NA	TRBJ1-5	TGTGCCAGCAGTGATTGGACAGATAATCAGCCCCAGCATTTT	CASSDWTDNQPQHF
few	TRBV4-2	NA	TRBJ1-2	TGTGCCAGCAGCCAAGGACGGGCTAACTATGGCTACACCTTC	CASSQGRANYGYTF
few	TRBV5-1	NA	TRBJ1-6	TGCGCCAGCAGCCCCGACAGACGGAATTCACCCCTCCACTTT	CASSPDRRNSPLHF
few	TRBV6-5	NA	TRBJ2-4	TGTGCCAGCAGCTCTACGGGACTAGCCAAAAACATTCAGTACTTC	CASSSTGLAKNIQYF
few	TRBV27	TRBD2	TRBJ2-3	TGTGCCAGCGCTTCCGCGGGAGGCACAGATACGCAGTATTTT	CASASAGGTDTQYF
few	TRBV30	TRBD2	TRBJ2-7	TGTGCCTGGAGTGTTGCGGGAGGGTGGGAGTACTTC	CAWSVAGGWEYF
few	TRBV5-1	TRBD1	TRBJ2-7	TGCGCCAGCAGCCGGGACAGAGGGGGCGAGCAGTACTTC	CASSRDRGGEQYF
NA	TRBV5-1	TRBD2	TRBJ2-3	TGCGCCAGCAGCTTGAGGACTAGCGGTGAAGATACGCAGTATTTT	CASSLRTSGEDTQYF
few	TRBV14	NA	TRBJ2-3	TGTGCCAGCAGCCAGGGGACTGTGGCTACAGATACGCAGTATTTT	CASSQGTVATDTQYF
many	TRBV30	NA	TRBJ1-1	TGTGCCTGGATCATAGCGAACACTGAAGCTTTCTTT	CAWIIANTEAFF
few	TRBV2	NA	TRBJ2-3	TGTGCCAGCAGTCTCCTCGGGACAGATACGCAGTATTTT	CASSLLGTDTQYF
few	TRBV5-5	NA	TRBJ2-1	TGTGCCAGCAGCTCGGAACCAACAGGGAGCTCCTACAATGAGCAGTTCTTC	CASSSEPTGSSYNEQFF
NA	TRBV6-1	NA	TRBJ1-2	TGTGCCAGCAGAAATACAGCTTCTAACTATGGCTACACCTTC	CASRNTASNYGYTF
NA	TRBV7-9	TRBD2	TRBJ2-5	TGTGCCAGCAGCTTAGCCGCGGGGGTGGAGACCCAGTACTTC	CASSLAAGVETQYF
NA	TRBV6-1	NA	TRBJ2-7	TGTGCCAGCACCCTGTCAGGGACCTACGAGCAGTACTTC	CASTLSGTYEQYF
NA	TRBV30	NA	TRBJ1-2	TGTGCCCGCTTTTATTCAGACAGCCTTAACTATGGCTACACCTTC	CARFYSDSLNYGYTF
few	TRBV30	NA	TRBJ2-1	TGTGCCTGGAGTGTATGGCCCTTGGGCGTTACCTACAATGAGCAGTTCTTC	CAWSVWPLGVTYNEQFF
few	TRBV6-5	TRBD2	TRBJ2-1	TGTGCCACCCGGGCTAGCGGGGGCCGTTACAATGAGCAGTTCTTC	CATRASGGRYNEQFF
few	TRBV18	NA	TRBJ1-4	TGTGCCAGCTCACCAGAACAGGGAAGGAATGAAAAACTGTTTTTT	CASSPEQGRNEKLFF